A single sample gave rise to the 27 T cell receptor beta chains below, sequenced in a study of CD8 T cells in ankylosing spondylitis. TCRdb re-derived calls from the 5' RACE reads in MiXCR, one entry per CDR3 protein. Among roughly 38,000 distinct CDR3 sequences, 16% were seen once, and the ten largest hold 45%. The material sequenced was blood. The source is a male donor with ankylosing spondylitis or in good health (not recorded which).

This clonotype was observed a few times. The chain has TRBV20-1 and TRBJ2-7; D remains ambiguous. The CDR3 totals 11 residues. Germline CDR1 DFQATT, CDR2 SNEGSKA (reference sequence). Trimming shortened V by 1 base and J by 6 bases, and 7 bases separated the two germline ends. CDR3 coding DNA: TGCAGTGCTAGAGGCCCCTCCGAGCAGTACGTC. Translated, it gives CSARGPSEQYV.

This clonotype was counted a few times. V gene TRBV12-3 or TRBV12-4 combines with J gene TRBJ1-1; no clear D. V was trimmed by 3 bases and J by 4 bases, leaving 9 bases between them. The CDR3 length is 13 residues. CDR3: CASSLRYGTEAFF. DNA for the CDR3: TGTGCCAGCAGTTTGCGGTATGGCACTGAAGCTTTCTTT.

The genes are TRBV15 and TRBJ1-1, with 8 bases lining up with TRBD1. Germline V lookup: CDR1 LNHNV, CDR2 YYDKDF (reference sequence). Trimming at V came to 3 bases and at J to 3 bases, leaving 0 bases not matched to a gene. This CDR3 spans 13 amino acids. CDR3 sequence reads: CATSRTGDTEAFF. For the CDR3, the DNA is TGTGCCACCAGCAGGACAGGGGACACTGAAGCTTTCTTT.

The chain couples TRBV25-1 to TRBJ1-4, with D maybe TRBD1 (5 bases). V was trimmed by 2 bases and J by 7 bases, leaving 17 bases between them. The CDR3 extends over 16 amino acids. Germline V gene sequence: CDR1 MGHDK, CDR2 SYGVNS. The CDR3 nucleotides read TGTGCCAGCAGTGAAAGGGAACGGGGCCAGACTGAAAAACTGTTTTTT. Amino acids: CASSERERGQTEKLFF.

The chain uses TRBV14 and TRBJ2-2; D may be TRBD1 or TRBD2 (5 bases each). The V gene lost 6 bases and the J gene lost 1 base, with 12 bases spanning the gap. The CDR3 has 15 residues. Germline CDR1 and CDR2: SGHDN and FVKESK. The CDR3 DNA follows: TGTGCCAGCAGGGCAGCGAGGGGGAACACCGGGGAGCTGTTTTTT. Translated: CASRAARGNTGELFF. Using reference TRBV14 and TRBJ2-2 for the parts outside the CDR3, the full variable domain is EAGVTQFPSHSVIEKGQTVTLRCDPISGHDNLYWYRRVMGKEIKFLLHFVKESKQDESGMPNNRFLAERTGGTYSTLKVQPAELEDSGVYFCASRAARGNTGELFFGEGSRLTVL.

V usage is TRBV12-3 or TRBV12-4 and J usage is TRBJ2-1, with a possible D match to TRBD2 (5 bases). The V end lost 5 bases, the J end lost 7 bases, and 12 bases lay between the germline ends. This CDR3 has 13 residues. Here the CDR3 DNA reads TGTGCCAGCAGTCGGACTGGACGAAATGAGCAGTTCTTC. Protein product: CASSRTGRNEQFF.

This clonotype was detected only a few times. The CDR3 region is CATSERDEQFF. Written as DNA, the CDR3 is TGTGCCACCAGTGAGCGAGATGAGCAGTTCTTC. This chain uses TRBV24-1 with TRBJ2-1; D ambiguous. Germline CDR1 is KGHDR and CDR2 is SFDVKD. V was trimmed by 4 bases and J by 8 bases, leaving 5 bases between them. The length of the CDR3 is 11 residues.

DNA for the CDR3: TGTGCCAGCAGTTTAACAGGGGGCGCGGGGCTTCTGTTTTTT. This sequence encodes CASSLTGGAGLLFF. The rearrangement joins TRBV28 to TRBJ1-4; TRBD1 agrees at 9 bases. Looked up from germline, CDR1 is MDHEN and CDR2 is SYDVKM. Losses at the gene ends were 2 bases for V and 14 bases for J; bases not matched to a gene: 9. The CDR3 sequence is 14 residues long. Using reference TRBV28 and TRBJ1-4 for the parts outside the CDR3, the full variable domain is DVKVTQSSRYLVKRTGEKVFLECVQDMDHENMFWYRQDPGLGLRLIYFSYDVKMKEKGDIPEGYSVSREKKERFSLILESASTNQTSMYLCASSLTGGAGLLFFGSGTQLSVL.

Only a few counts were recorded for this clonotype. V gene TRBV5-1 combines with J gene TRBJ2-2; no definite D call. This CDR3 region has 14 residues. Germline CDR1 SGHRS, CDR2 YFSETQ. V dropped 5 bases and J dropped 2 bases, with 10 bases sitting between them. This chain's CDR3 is CASRPVDNTGELFF. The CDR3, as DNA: TGCGCCAGCAGGCCGGTAGACAACACCGGGGAGCTGTTTTTT.

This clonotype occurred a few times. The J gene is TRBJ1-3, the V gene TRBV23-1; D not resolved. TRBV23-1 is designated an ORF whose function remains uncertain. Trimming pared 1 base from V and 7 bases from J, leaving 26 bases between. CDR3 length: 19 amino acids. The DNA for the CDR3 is TGCGCCAGCAGTCAATTCTTCGTTCGGAATTACAAGTACTGGAACACCATATATTTT. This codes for CASSQFFVRNYKYWNTIYF.

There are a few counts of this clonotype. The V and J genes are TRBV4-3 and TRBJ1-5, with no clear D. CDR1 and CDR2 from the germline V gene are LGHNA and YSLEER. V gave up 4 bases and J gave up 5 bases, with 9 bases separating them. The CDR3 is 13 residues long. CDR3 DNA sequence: TGCGCCAGCAGCCCCTCGTTTGATCAGCCCCAGCATTTT. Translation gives CASSPSFDQPQHF.

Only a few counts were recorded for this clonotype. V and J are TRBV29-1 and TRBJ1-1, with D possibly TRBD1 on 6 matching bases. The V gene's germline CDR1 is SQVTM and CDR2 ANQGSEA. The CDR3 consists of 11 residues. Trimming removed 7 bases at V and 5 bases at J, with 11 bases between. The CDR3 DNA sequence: TGCAGCGGTAGGGGGAGGACTGAAGCTTTCTTT. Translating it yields CSGRGRTEAFF.

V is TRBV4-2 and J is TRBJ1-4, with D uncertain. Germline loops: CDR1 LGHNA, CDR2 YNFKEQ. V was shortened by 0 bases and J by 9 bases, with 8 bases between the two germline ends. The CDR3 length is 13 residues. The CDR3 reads CASSQDRGKKLFF. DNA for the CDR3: TGTGCCAGCAGCCAAGATCGGGGAAAAAAACTGTTTTTT.

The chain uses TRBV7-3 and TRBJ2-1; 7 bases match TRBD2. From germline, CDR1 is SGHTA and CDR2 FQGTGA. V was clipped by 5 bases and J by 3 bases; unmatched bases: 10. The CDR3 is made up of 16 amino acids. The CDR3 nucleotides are TGTGCCAGCAGCCCAGCTCGTGGCGGGGGCTACAATGAGCAGTTCTTC. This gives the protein CASSPARGGGYNEQFF.

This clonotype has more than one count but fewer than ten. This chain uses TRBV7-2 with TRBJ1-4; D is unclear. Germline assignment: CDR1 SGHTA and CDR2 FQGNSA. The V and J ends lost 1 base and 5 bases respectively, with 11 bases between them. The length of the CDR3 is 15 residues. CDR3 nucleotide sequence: TGTGCCAGCAGCTTAGGAGGGCGACAAAATGAAAAACTGTTTTTT. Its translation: CASSLGGRQNEKLFF.

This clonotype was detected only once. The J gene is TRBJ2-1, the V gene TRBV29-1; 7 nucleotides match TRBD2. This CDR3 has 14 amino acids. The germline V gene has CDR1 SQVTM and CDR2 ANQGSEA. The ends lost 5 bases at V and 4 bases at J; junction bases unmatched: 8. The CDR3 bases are TGCAGCGTTAAGCGCGGGAGTTCATACAATGAGCAGTTCTTC. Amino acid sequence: CSVKRGSSYNEQFF.

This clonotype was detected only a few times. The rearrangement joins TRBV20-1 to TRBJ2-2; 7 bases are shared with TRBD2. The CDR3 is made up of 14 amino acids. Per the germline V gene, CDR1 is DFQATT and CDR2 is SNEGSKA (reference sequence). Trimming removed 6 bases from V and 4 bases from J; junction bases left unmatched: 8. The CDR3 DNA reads TGCAGTGCGGCGGGCAGGGAGGGCACCGGGGAGCTGTTTTTT. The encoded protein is CSAAGREGTGELFF.

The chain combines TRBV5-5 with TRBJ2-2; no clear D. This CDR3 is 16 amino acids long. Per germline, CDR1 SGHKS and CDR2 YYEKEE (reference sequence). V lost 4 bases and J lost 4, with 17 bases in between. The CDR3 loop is CASSPYAAPATGELFF. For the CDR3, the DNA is TGTGCCAGCAGCCCCTACGCGGCCCCGGCCACCGGGGAGCTGTTTTTT.

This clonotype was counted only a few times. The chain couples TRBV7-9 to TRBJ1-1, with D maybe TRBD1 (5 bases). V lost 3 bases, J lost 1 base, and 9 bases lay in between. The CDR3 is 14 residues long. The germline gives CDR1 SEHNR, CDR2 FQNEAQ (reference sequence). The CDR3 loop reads CASSFRDQNTEAFF. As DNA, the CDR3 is TGTGCCAGCAGCTTCAGGGACCAGAACACTGAAGCTTTCTTT.

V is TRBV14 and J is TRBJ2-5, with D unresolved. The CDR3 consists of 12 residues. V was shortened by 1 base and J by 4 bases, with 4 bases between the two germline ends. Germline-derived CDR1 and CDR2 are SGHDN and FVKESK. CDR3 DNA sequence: TGTGCCAGCAGCCAAGTGGGAGAGACCCAGTACTTC. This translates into CASSQVGETQYF.

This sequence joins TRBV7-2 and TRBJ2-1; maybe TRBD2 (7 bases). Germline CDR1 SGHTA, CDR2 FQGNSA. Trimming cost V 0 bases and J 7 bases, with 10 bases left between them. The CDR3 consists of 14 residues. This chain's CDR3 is CASSLAGGPNEQFF. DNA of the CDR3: TGTGCCAGCAGCTTAGCGGGGGGGCCAAATGAGCAGTTCTTC. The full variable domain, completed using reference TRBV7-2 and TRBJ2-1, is GAGVSQSPSNKVTEKGKDVELRCDPISGHTALYWYRQSLGQGLEFLIYFQGNSAPDKSGLPSDRFSAERTGGSVSTLTIQRTQQEDSAVYLCASSLAGGPNEQFFGPGTRLTVL.

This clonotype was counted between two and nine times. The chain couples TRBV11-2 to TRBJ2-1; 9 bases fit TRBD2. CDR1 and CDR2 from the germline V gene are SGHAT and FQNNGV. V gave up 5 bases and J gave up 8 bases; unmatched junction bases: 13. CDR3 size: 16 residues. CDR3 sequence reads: CASSPVNRRGGYEQFF. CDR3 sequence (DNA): TGTGCCAGCAGCCCCGTTAATCGGCGGGGGGGCTATGAGCAGTTCTTC.

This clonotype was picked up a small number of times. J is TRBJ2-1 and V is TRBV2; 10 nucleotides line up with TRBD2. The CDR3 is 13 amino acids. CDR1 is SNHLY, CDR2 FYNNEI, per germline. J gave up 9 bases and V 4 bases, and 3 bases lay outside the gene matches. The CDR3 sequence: CASSVLAGREQFF. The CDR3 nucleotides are TGTGCCAGCAGTGTACTAGCGGGGCGTGAGCAGTTCTTC.

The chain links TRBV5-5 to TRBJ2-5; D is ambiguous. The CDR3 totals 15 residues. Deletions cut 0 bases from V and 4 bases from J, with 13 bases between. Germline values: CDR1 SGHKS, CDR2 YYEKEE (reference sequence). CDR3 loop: CASSLEAARVETQYF. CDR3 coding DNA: TGTGCCAGCAGCTTGGAAGCCGCCCGCGTAGAGACCCAGTACTTC.

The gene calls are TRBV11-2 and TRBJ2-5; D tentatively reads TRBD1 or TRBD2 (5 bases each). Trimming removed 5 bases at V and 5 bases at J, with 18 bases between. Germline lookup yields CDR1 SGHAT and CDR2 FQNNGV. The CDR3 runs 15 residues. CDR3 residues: CASSATGTVAETQYF. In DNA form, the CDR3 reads TGTGCCAGCAGCGCGACCGGGACGGTGGCCGAGACCCAGTACTTC.

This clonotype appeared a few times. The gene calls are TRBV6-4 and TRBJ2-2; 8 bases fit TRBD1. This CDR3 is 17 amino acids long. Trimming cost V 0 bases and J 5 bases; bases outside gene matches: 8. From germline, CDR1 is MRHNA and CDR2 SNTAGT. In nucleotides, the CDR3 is TGTGCCAGCAGTGACTCAACCGGGACAGGCTTTACCGGGGAGCTGTTTTTT. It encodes CASSDSTGTGFTGELFF.

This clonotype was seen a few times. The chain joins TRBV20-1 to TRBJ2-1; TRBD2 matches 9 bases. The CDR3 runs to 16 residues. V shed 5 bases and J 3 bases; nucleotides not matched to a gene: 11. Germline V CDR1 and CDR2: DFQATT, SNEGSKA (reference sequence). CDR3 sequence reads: CSAPPLAGAVYNEQFF. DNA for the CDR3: TGCAGTGCTCCTCCATTAGCGGGAGCAGTCTACAATGAGCAGTTCTTC.